This TCR beta chain was found in a study of OX40 agonist ivuxolimab in advanced cancers. Study context: Patients assigned to dose escalation were diagnosed with hepatocellular carcinoma, melanoma, renal cell or head and neck cancer. At about 82% male, the cohort had a mean age of 60 years, ranging from roughly 20 to 90. There were three patients with partial responses, one having hepatocellular carcinoma and two cutaneous melanoma.

Details on this clone: Its antigen is not identified.

The CDR3 runs 12 residues. V was cut by 8 bases and J by 3 bases, with 7 bases left in between. Per germline, CDR1 MNHEY and CDR2 SVGAGI. The repertoire was sequenced with immunoSEQ multiplex PCR; TCRdb's copy has only in-frame clones and lacks some. The profile shows nearly 25,000 clones, approximately 79% of them singletons. Overall study findings and caveats: Clonal expansion was seen in CD4+ and CD8+ blood T cells by week 6 at 0.1 to 3.0 mg/kg.

This TCR was sampled from an adult with an advanced solid tumor such as melanoma, head and neck, liver or kidney cancer. The sample in question was CD4+ or CD8+ T cells sorted from blood, obtained in a trial of the OX40 agonist ivuxolimab. The J gene is TRBJ1-4, the V gene TRBV6-5; D not certain. The CDR3 sequence: CASRSPNEKLFF. Written as DNA, the CDR3 is TGTGCCAGCCGTAGTCCTAATGAAAAACTGTTTTTT.